This T cell receptor beta chain was captured by sequencing in a study of blood T cell repertoires in COVID-19 (dated by TCRdb to 2019 to 2021). Study-wide context: The collaborator samples originated in the United States, Italy and Spain and spanned the acute and convalescent phases of COVID-19. The prospective study material was composed of cDNA or gDNA derived from T cells, B-cell-depleted T cells, or PBMCs. Deeply sampled blood TCRbeta repertoires from subjects exposed to, actively infected with, or recovered from COVID-19 were included in the dataset. The repertoires were made available in a free public database intended to serve as a resource for research on the immune response to SARS-CoV-2. The samples were drawn from the first 160 participants of the ongoing ImmuneRACE study and from 1,254 subjects provided by 6 global collaborators. The sample metadata nearly always contained a de-identified subject ID, COVID-19 status, age in years and sex. HLA class I and class II types, where available, came from metadata supplied by the sample provider rather than from assay-based typing. What the study reported, not specific to this receptor: How much clinical and demographic metadata was included differed by source and by participant, and the metadata was provided uncurated.

The immunoSEQ Assay, a bias-controlled multiplex PCR, was used to amplify TCRbeta CDR3 regions from genomic DNA. In the paper's pipeline: Within the assay, amplification of reference gene primers was used to estimate how many nucleated cells each sample contained. To quantify the absolute abundance of each unique TCRbeta CDR3 rearrangement, sequence reads were collapsed and filtered. For each sample, productive Simpson clonality was calculated as the square root of Simpson's diversity index over productive rearrangements. This immuneACCESS table, as held by TCRdb, lists in-frame sequences with V and J called but not all clones. Of the missing ones, under half trace to an unresolved V gene in checked studies; the others have no known cause. The V and J calls and the clone size are those of that table, but D and trimming were determined from the DNA. The sample table contains about 330,000 clones; only one count was recorded for around 90% of them. In total, the top ten clones hold 9.9% of the sample.

Of note for this clone: Its antigen target is currently unknown. It has no much larger one-base neighbor in the sample; base qualities were not kept.

In Seattle, one collaborating source enrolled patients while the infection was active and tracked those patients longitudinally over the course of disease. Whole blood was collected in K2EDTA tubes by collaborating institutions according to the institutions' own protocols. Collaborator samples were shipped for TCRbeta analysis as frozen whole blood, isolated PBMCs, or DNA extracted from either sample type. From the germline V gene (reference sequence), CDR1 is MNHEY and CDR2 is SMNVEV. Taken from cysteine to phenylalanine, the CDR3 has 18 residues. Only the CDR3 portion is preserved as DNA: 54 bases, with reading frame beginning at the first base. V sheds 5 bases and J sheds 7 bases, leaving 30 bases between their ends.

The V and J segments used are TRBV27 and TRBJ2-7, with TRBD2 perhaps the D gene, on 5 matching bases. The sample taken for sequencing was peripheral blood. The clonotype was recovered from a man under 40 with COVID-19, enrolled during active disease. In nucleotides, the sequence is TGTGCCAGCAGTATAACCTATAGCCCAGCATCCCCCAGGAGGGAGCAGTACTTC. This codes for CASSITYSPASPRREQYF.